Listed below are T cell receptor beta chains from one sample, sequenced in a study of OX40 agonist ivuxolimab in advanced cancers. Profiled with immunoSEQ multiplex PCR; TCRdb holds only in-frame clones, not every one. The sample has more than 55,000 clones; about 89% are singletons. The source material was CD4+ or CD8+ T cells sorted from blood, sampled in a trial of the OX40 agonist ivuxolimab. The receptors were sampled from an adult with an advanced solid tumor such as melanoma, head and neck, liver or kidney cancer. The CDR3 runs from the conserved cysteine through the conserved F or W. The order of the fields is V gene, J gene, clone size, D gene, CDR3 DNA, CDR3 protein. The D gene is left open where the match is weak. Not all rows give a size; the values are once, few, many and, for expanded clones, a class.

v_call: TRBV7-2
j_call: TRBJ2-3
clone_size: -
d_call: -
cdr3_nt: TGTGCCAGCAGCAGAGAGGGAGTAGCTCAGGGGACGCAGTATTTT
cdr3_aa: CASSREGVAQGTQYF

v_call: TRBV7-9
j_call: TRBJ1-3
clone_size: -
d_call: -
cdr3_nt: TGTGCCAGCAGCCTTACTCAGTCTGGAAACACCATATATTTT
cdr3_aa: CASSLTQSGNTIYF

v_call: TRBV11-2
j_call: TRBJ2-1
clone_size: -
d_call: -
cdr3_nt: TGTGCCAGCAGCTTAGAGGGGGCCTCCTACAATGAGCAGTTCTTC
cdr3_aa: CASSLEGASYNEQFF

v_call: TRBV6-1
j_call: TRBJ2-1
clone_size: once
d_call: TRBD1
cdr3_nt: TGTGCCAGCAGAAGTGCCGGGACAGGGACCAATGAGCAGTTCTTC
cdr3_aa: CASRSAGTGTNEQFF

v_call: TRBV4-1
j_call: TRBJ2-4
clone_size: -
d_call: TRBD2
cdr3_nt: TGCGCCAGCAGCCAAGATGTGGGAGGGACCGGTGGGAACATTCAGTACTTC
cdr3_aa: CASSQDVGGTGGNIQYF

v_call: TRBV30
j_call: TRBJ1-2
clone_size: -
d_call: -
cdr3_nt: TGTGCCTGGAGTCTACCCGAGAACTATGGCTACACCTTC
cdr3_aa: CAWSLPENYGYTF

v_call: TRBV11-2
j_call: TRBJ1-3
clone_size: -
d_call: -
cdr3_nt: TGTGCCAGCAGCTTGGGCGGGGGGGCTGGAAACACCATATATTTT
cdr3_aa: CASSLGGGAGNTIYF

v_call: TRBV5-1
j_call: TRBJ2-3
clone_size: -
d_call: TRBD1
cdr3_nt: TGCGCCAGCAGCTTCGGGGCAGGGGGCTTCGATACGCAGTATTTT
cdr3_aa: CASSFGAGGFDTQYF

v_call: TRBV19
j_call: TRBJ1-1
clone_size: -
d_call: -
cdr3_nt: TGTGCCACCCTACGTACCGGGACACAGAACACTGAAGCTTTCTTT
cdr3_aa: CATLRTGTQNTEAFF

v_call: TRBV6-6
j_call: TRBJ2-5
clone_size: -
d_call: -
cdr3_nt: TGTGCCAGCAGTTCGCGGGCCATCCAAGAGACCCAGTACTTC
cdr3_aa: CASSSRAIQETQYF

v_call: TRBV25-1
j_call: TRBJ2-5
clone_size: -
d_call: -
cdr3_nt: TGTGCCAGCAGTGAATCCCCTAACCAAGAGACCCAGTACTTC
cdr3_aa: CASSESPNQETQYF

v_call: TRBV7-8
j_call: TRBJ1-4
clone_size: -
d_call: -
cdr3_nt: TGTGCCAGCAGCTTCTCTGAGGCTAATGAAAAACTGTTTTTT
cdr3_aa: CASSFSEANEKLFF

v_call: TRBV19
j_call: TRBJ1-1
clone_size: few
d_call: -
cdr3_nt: TGTGCCAGTAGTATAGGCCCGGGGACACCCACGGAGGACACTGAAGCTTTCTTT
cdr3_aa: CASSIGPGTPTEDTEAFF

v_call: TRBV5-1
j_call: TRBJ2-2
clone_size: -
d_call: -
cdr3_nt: TGCGCCAGCAAGGAGCAACCGGCCGGGGAGCTGTTTTTT
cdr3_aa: CASKEQPAGELFF